Shown below are 24 T cell receptor beta chains from a single sample sequenced in a study of blood T cell repertoires in COVID-19. The assay was immunoSEQ multiplex PCR, and TCRdb's table has in-frame clones only and misses some. The repertoire has approximately 190,000 clones, 70% to 90% of them found once; the top ten carry around 23%. Sequencing input: PBMCs or T cells enriched from blood (not recorded which). The receptors originated from a woman aged 40 to 55 in a cohort exposed to, infected with or recovered from COVID-19 (not recorded which).

This chain links TRBV12-3 or TRBV12-4 with TRBJ1-2; 10 nucleotides line up with TRBD1. This CDR3 contains 13 residues. The ends lost 5 bases at V and 8 bases at J; junction bases unmatched: 5. In nucleotides, the CDR3 is TGTGCCAGCAGTCGGACAGGGGGGATAGGCTACACCTTC. Translated: CASSRTGGIGYTF.

The rearrangement uses TRBV24-1 and TRBJ1-2, with D maybe TRBD1 (6 bases). CDR1 is KGHDR, CDR2 SFDVKD, per germline. This CDR3 has 13 residues. Trimming took 10 bases from V and 4 from J, leaving 15 bases between them. The CDR3 region has the DNA TGTGCCACTGGCTCCGCGGACAGCTATGGCTACACCTTC. The encoded protein is CATGSADSYGYTF.

The rearrangement joins TRBV5-1 to TRBJ1-6; D might be TRBD1 (5 bases). Germline-derived CDR1 and CDR2 are SGHRS and YFSETQ. Trimming pared 0 bases from V and 4 bases from J, leaving 11 bases between. The CDR3 has 16 amino acids. CDR3 sequence (DNA): TGCGCCAGCAGCTTGGGGCAGGGAGGTTATAATTCACCCCTCCACTTT. This codes for CASSLGQGGYNSPLHF.

The chain joins TRBV27 to TRBJ1-5, with D perhaps TRBD1 (6 bases). With 0 bases removed from V and 3 bases from J, the gap between germline ends came to 9 bases. The CDR3 length is 15 residues. The germline CDR1 and CDR2 sequences are MNHEY and SMNVEV (reference sequence). In DNA form, the CDR3 reads TGTGCCAGCAGTTTATCGGACAGCCACAATCAGCCCCAGCATTTT. Translating gives CASSLSDSHNQPQHF.

This clone was counted a single time. The rearrangement uses TRBV2 and TRBJ2-5, with D possibly matching TRBD2 (5 bases). Germline-derived CDR1 and CDR2 are SNHLY and FYNNEI. V was clipped by 3 bases and J by 5 bases, with 10 bases between them. This CDR3 has 13 residues. The CDR3 DNA follows: TGTGCCAGCAGTGAGAGGGTCGAGGAGACCCAGTACTTC. It codes for CASSERVEETQYF.

The chain links TRBV27 to TRBJ2-3; 11 bases match TRBD2. V gave up 6 bases and J gave up 0 bases; unmatched junction bases: 8. Germline V gives CDR1 MNHEY, CDR2 SMNVEV (reference sequence). The CDR3 has 17 amino acids. DNA for the CDR3: TGTGCCAGCAGCCCCCGACGACTAGCGGGGAGCACAGATACGCAGTATTTT. Protein product: CASSPRRLAGSTDTQYF.

The chain carries TRBV4-1 and TRBJ1-5; 10 bases are shared with TRBD1. The CDR3 runs to 15 residues. Germline CDR1 and CDR2: MGHRA and YSYEKL. Trimming removed 4 bases from V and 4 bases from J; junction bases left unmatched: 4. The CDR3 coding sequence is TGCGCCAGCAGCCTACGGACAGGGGGGAATCAGCCCCAGCATTTT. It is translated as CASSLRTGGNQPQHF.

This clone was found a few times. The chain combines TRBV5-4 with TRBJ2-5; weak D call: TRBD2 (5 bases). Between the trimmed V and J ends, which lost 3 bases and 2 bases, there was a span of 20 bases. The length of the CDR3 is 17 residues. In germline, CDR1 is SGHNT, CDR2 YYREEE (reference sequence). The CDR3 loop reads CASSSLSERKLQETQYF. The CDR3 DNA follows: TGTGCCAGCAGCTCACTAAGTGAGCGGAAACTGCAAGAGACCCAGTACTTC.

This clone was observed a handful of times. V is TRBV4-3 and J is TRBJ2-2; 7 bases match TRBD1. The CDR3 runs 14 residues. V lost 6 bases and J lost 2; bases outside the gene matches: 3. Germline CDR1 is LGHNA and CDR2 is YSLEER. The CDR3, as DNA: TGCGCCAGCAGGGACAGGCTAAACACCGGGGAGCTGTTTTTT. Translating gives CASRDRLNTGELFF.

The genes are TRBV7-2 and TRBJ1-4; D may be TRBD1 (5 bases). The CDR3 runs 16 residues. Trimming shortened V by 5 bases and J by 4 bases, and 17 bases separated the two germline ends. CDR1 is SGHTA, CDR2 FQGNSA, per germline. The CDR3 nucleotides read TGTGCCAGCAGCCCGATCCGGGACTTAAGTAATGAAAAACTGTTTTTT. This translates into CASSPIRDLSNEKLFF.

This chain connects TRBV19 to TRBJ2-1; D perhaps matches TRBD1 (6 bases). Germline V CDR1 and CDR2: LNHDA, SQIVND (reference sequence). V shed 8 bases and J shed 5 bases, with 16 bases lying between them. This CDR3 is 14 amino acids long. CDR3 residues: CASGSQGTHNEQFF. The CDR3 nucleotides are TGTGCCAGTGGGAGTCAGGGGACCCACAATGAGCAGTTCTTC.

The chain combines TRBV7-2 with TRBJ1-1; the D gene is possibly TRBD1 (5 bases). Trimming took off 1 base at V and 8 bases at J, with 11 bases between the two ends. Per the germline V gene, CDR1 is SGHTA and CDR2 is FQGNSA. The CDR3 loop spans 13 amino acids. CDR3 loop: CASSLGSGGEAFF. In nucleotides, the CDR3 is TGTGCCAGCAGCTTAGGTTCCGGGGGGGAAGCTTTCTTT. Supplemented by reference TRBV7-2 and TRBJ1-1, the full variable domain reads GAGVSQSPSNKVTEKGKDVELRCDPISGHTALYWYRQSLGQGLEFLIYFQGNSAPDKSGLPSDRFSAERTGGSVSTLTIQRTQQEDSAVYLCASSLGSGGEAFFGQGTRLTVV.

The J gene is TRBJ1-3, the V gene TRBV9; 12 bases line up with TRBD1. The CDR3 contains 17 residues. V shed 3 bases and J 2 bases; nucleotides not matched to a gene: 6. The germline V gene encodes CDR1 SGDLS and CDR2 YYNGEE. The CDR3 nucleotides read TGTGCCAGCAGCGGAGCCGGGACAGGGGGCGCTGGAAACACCATATATTTT. Protein product: CASSGAGTGGAGNTIYF.

V gene TRBV5-1 combines with J gene TRBJ2-7; D is undetermined. The CDR3 is 14 amino acids. Germline V gives CDR1 SGHRS, CDR2 YFSETQ. Trimming pared 5 bases from V and 2 bases from J, leaving 14 bases between. The CDR3 spells CASRVELLTYEQYF. In DNA form, the CDR3 reads TGCGCCAGCAGGGTAGAGCTTCTTACCTACGAGCAGTACTTC.

The rearrangement uses TRBV6-1 and TRBJ1-5; D may be TRBD1 (6 bases). The V gene's germline CDR1 is MNHNS and CDR2 SASEGT. V was cut by 0 bases and J by 3 bases, with 12 bases left in between. CDR3 length: 16 residues. The chain's CDR3 is CASSEAWGGVNQPQHF. CDR3 coding DNA: TGTGCCAGCAGTGAAGCGTGGGGGGGCGTCAATCAGCCCCAGCATTTT.

The rearrangement uses TRBV6-5 and TRBJ1-1; D gene unclear. Per the germline V gene, CDR1 is MNHEY and CDR2 is SVGAGI. CDR3 length: 12 residues. V was cut by 6 bases and J by 7 bases, with 12 bases left in between. Here the CDR3 DNA reads TGTGCCAGCAGGATGGATTCAGGTGAAGCTTTCTTT. Protein product: CASRMDSGEAFF.

The chain couples TRBV29-1 to TRBJ2-7; D may be TRBD1 (7 bases). This CDR3 comprises 15 residues. V was cut by 4 bases and J by 0 bases, with 16 bases left in between. The V gene's germline CDR1 is SQVTM and CDR2 ANQGSEA. CDR3 in amino acids: CSVVQGGRSSYEQYF. In DNA form, the CDR3 reads TGCAGCGTTGTTCAGGGGGGTAGGAGCTCCTACGAGCAGTACTTC.

The rearrangement links TRBV29-1 to TRBJ1-2, with D possibly matching TRBD1 (5 bases). The CDR3 runs to 11 residues. Germline lookup yields CDR1 SQVTM and CDR2 ANQGSEA. V gave up 7 bases and J gave up 5 bases, with 11 bases separating them. The CDR3 region has the DNA TGCAGCGCCGACGGGGGATATGGCTACACCTTC. Amino acids: CSADGGYGYTF.

This CDR3 reads CASSLAGGPEGTQYF. The CDR3, as DNA: TGTGCCAGCAGTCTAGCGGGAGGGCCTGAGGGGACCCAGTACTTC. The V gene is TRBV2, the J gene TRBJ2-5; 12 positions match TRBD2. The length of the CDR3 is 15 residues. Germline V gene sequence: CDR1 SNHLY, CDR2 FYNNEI. Unmatched junction bases numbered 8, after V lost 5 bases and J lost 7 bases.

The rearrangement joins TRBV4-1 to TRBJ1-1; D unresolved. The germline V gene has CDR1 MGHRA and CDR2 YSYEKL. CDR3 size: 13 residues. Trimming removed 4 bases from V and 1 base from J, with 7 bases in between. The CDR3 region is CASSLLGNTEAFF. In nucleotides, the CDR3 is TGCGCCAGCAGCCTACTCGGGAACACTGAAGCTTTCTTT.

This rearrangement joins TRBV6-5 to TRBJ1-2; D is undetermined. Trimming removed 3 bases from V and 3 bases from J, with 8 bases in between. Germline values: CDR1 MNHEY, CDR2 SVGAGI. The CDR3 runs 13 residues. The CDR3 region has the DNA TGTGCCAGCAGTTATACTGCGGACTATGGCTACACCTTC. Translated: CASSYTADYGYTF.

This clone was seen only once. The V gene is TRBV10-3, the J gene TRBJ1-2; D perhaps matches TRBD1 (6 bases). This CDR3 comprises 12 residues. V lost 9 bases to trimming and J lost 4 bases, with 12 bases between them. Germline CDR1 reads ENHRY; CDR2 reads SYGVKD. The CDR3: CAITGTIYGYTF. The CDR3 DNA sequence: TGTGCCATTACCGGGACAATCTATGGCTACACCTTC.

In DNA form, the CDR3 reads TGTGCCAGCTCACCACGAAGTAGCGGGCACAGAGAATACAATGAGCAGTTCTTC. Its protein is CASSPRSSGHREYNEQFF. The J gene is TRBJ2-1, the V gene TRBV18; 7 bases line up with TRBD2. The CDR3 has 18 residues. After removal of 1 base from V and 4 bases from J, the junction contained 13 bases not matched to a gene. Germline V gene data show CDR1 as KGHSH and CDR2 as LQKENI. Drawing the rest from reference TRBV18 and TRBJ2-1, the complete variable domain is NAGVMQNPRHLVRRRGQEARLRCSPMKGHSHVYWYRQLPEEGLKFMVYLQKENIIDESGMPKERFSAEFPKEGPSILRIQQVVRGDSAAYFCASSPRSSGHREYNEQFFGPGTRLTVL.

The rearrangement links TRBV21-1 to TRBJ1-2; the D call TRBD1 from the table was never checked on the DNA. TRBV21-1 is described as a pseudogene. This CDR3 is 18 amino acids long. The CDR3 spells CASSKRVRLGRPNYGYTF. For the CDR3, the DNA is TGTGCCAGCAGCAAACGAGTTCGTTTGGGCAGGCCTAACTATGGCTACACCTTC.